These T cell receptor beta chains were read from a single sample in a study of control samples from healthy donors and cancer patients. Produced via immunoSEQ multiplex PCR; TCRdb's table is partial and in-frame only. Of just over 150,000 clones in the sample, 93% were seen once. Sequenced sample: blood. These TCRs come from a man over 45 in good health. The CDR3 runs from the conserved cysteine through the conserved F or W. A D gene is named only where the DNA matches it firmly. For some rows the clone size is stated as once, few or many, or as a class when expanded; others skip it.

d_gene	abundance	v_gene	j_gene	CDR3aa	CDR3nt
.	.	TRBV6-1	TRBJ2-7	CASSEPGRRKEQYF	TGTGCCAGCAGTGAACCGGGGAGAAGGAAAGAGCAGTACTTC
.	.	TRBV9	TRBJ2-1	CASSVNPSNEQFF	TGTGCCAGCAGCGTAAACCCTTCCAATGAGCAGTTCTTC
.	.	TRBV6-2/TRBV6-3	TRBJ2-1	CASSYTTYNEQFF	TGTGCCAGCAGTTACACAACTTACAATGAGCAGTTCTTC
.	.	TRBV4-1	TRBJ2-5	CASSQDASPETQYF	TGCGCCAGCAGCCAAGATGCTAGCCCAGAGACCCAGTACTTC
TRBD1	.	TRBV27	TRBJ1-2	CASSWGTGRGYTF	TGTGCCAGCAGTTGGGGGACAGGACGTGGCTACACCTTC
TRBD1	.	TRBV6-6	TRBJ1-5	CASRYTGGAQNQPQHF	TGTGCCAGCAGGTATACAGGGGGCGCCCAGAATCAGCCCCAGCATTTT
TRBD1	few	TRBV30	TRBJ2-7	CALGQGIYEQYF	TGTGCCTTAGGACAGGGGATCTACGAGCAGTACTTC
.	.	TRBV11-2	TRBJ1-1	CASSYRRNTEAFF	TGTGCCAGCAGTTACAGGAGGAACACTGAAGCTTTCTTT
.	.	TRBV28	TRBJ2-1	CASSLGSSSYNEQFF	TGTGCCAGCAGTTTGGGGAGTAGCTCCTACAATGAGCAGTTCTTC
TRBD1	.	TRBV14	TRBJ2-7	CASSRQGTGEQYF	TGTGCCAGCAGTCGACAGGGTACGGGCGAGCAGTACTTC
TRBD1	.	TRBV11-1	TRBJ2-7	CASSLGQDIYEQYF	TGTGCCAGCAGCTTGGGACAGGACATTTACGAGCAGTACTTC
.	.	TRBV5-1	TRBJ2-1	CASSLDPPWQFF	TGCGCCAGCAGCTTGGATCCGCCGTGGCAGTTCTTC
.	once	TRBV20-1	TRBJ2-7	CSASARRATYEQYF	TGCAGTGCTAGTGCCAGGCGGGCCACCTACGAGCAGTACTTC
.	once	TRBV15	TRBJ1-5	CATSSVQGRQPQHF	TGTGCCACCAGCAGTGTTCAGGGACGGCAGCCCCAGCATTTT
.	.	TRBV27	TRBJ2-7	CASSLWGNQYEQYF	TGTGCCAGCAGTTTATGGGGGAATCAGTACGAGCAGTACTTC